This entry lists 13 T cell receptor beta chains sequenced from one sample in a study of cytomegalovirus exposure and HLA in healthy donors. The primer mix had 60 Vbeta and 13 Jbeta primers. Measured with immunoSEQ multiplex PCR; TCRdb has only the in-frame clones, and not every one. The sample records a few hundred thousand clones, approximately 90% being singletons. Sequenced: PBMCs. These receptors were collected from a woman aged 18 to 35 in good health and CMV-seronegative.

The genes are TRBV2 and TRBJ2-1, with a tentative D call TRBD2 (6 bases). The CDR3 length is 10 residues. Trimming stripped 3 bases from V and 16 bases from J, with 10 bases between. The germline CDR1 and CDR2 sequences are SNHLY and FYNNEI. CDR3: CASSDRTTFF. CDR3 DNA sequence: TGTGCCAGCAGTGATCGGACTACATTCTTC.

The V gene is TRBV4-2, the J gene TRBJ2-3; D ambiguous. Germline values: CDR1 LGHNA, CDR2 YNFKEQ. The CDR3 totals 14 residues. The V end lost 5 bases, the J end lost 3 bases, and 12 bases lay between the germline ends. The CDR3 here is CASSRSVQTDTQYF. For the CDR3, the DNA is TGTGCCAGCAGCAGAAGTGTCCAGACAGATACGCAGTATTTT.

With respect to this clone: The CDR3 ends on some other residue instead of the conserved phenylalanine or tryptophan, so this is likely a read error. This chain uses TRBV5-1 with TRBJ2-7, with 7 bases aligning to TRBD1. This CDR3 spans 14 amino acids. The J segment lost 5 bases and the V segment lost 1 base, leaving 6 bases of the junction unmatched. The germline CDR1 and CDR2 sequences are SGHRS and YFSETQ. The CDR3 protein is CASSLNKGAHEQYL. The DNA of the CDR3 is TGCGCCAGCAGCTTGAATAAGGGGGCCCACGAGCAGTACCTC.

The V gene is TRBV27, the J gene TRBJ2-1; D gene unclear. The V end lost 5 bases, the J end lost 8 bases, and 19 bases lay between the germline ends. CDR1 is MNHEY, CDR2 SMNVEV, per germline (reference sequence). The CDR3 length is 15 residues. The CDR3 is CASSPHLRVSHEQFF. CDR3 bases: TGTGCCAGCAGTCCTCACCTTAGAGTGAGCCATGAGCAGTTCTTC.

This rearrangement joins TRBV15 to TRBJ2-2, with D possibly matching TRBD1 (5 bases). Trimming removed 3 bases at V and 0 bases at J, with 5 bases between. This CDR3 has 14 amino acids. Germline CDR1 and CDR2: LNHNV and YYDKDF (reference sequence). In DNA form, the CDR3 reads TGTGCCACCAGCAGGGACACGAACACCGGGGAGCTGTTTTTT. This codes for CATSRDTNTGELFF.

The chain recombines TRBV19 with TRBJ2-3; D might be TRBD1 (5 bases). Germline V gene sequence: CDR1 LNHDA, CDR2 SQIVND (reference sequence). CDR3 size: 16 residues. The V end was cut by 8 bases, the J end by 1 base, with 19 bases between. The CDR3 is CASCPLQGSGTDTQYF. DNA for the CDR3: TGTGCCAGTTGTCCCCTGCAGGGCTCGGGCACAGATACGCAGTATTTT.

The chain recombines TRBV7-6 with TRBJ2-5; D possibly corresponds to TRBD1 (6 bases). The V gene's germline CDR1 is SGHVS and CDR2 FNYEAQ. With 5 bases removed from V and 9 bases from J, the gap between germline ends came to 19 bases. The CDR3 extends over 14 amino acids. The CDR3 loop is CASSPDWGSGAQYF. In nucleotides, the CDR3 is TGTGCCAGCAGCCCGGACTGGGGCTCAGGGGCCCAGTACTTC.

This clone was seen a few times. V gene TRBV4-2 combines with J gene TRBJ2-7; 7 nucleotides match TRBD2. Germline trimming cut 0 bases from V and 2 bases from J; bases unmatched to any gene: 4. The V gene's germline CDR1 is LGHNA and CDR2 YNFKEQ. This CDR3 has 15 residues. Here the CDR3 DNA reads TGTGCCAGCAGCCAAGACCGGGACTACCCCTACGAGCAGTACTTC. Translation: CASSQDRDYPYEQYF.

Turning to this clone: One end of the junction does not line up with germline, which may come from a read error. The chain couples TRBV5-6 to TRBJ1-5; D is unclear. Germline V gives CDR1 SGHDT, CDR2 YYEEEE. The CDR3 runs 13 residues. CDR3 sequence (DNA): TGTGCCAGCAGCTTGGGAGGGCAGACCCCGCGGCGTTTT. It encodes CASSLGGQTPRRF.

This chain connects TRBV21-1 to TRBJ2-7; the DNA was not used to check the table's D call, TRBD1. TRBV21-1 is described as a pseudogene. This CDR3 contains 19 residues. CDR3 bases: TGTGCCAGCAGAATGGGGTTCTACCCCCGGGACAGGGATTCCTACGAGCAGTACTTC. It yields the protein CASRMGFYPRDRDSYEQYF.

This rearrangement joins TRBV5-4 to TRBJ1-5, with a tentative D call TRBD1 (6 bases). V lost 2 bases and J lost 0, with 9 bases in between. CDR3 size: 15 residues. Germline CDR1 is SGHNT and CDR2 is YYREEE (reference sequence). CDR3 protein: CASSLQGSSNQPQHF. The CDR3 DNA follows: TGTGCCAGCAGCTTACAGGGATCTAGCAATCAGCCCCAGCATTTT. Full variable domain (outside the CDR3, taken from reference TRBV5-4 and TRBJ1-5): ETGVTQSPTHLIKTRGQQVTLRCSSQSGHNTVSWYQQALGQGPQFIFQYYREEENGRGNFPPRFSGLQFPNYSSELNVNALELDDSALYLCASSLQGSSNQPQHFGDGTRLSIL.

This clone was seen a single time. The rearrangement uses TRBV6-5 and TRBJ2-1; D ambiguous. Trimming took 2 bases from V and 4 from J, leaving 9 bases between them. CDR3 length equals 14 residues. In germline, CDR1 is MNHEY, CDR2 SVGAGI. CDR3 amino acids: CASSYLEQYNEQFF. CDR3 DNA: TGTGCCAGCAGTTACCTCGAACAGTACAATGAGCAGTTCTTC.

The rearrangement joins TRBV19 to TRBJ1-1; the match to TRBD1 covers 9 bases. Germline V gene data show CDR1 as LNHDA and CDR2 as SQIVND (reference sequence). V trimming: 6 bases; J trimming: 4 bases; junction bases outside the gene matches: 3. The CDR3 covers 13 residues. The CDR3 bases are TGTGCCAGTAGAACGACAGGGGGCACTGAAGCTTTCTTT. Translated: CASRTTGGTEAFF. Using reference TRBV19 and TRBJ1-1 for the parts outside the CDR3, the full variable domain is DGGITQSPKYLFRKEGQNVTLSCEQNLNHDAMYWYRQDPGQGLRLIYYSQIVNDFQKGDIAEGYSVSREKKESFPLTVTSAQKNPTAFYLCASRTTGGTEAFFGQGTRLTVV.